The 24 T cell receptor beta chains below all came from one sample that was sequenced in a study of graft-versus-host responses after intestinal transplantation. No antigens are known for them. This table comes from immunoSEQ multiplex PCR, and its TCRdb copy is limited to in-frame clones, with some not included. The sample shows 84,000 or so clones, approximately 92% of them seen only once. The material was unstimulated CD4+ T cells sorted from spleen or lymph node cells, obtained before intestinal transplant. These receptor sequences come from a human donor who received an intestinal transplant.

The V call is TRBV7-2, the J call TRBJ2-5; D is possibly TRBD2 (7 bases). With 5 bases removed from V and 5 bases from J, the gap between germline ends came to 15 bases. Germline assignment: CDR1 SGHTA and CDR2 FQGNSA. The CDR3 spans 14 residues. CDR3 nucleotide sequence: TGTGCCAGCAGCCCCGGGGGGCGCGGGGAGACCCAGTACTTC. It encodes CASSPGGRGETQYF.

The V call is TRBV28, the J call TRBJ1-1, with 9 positions matching TRBD1. The CDR3 is 14 amino acids. The trim removed 7 bases at V and 4 bases at J, leaving 7 bases unmatched. Looked up from germline, CDR1 is MDHEN and CDR2 is SYDVKM. The CDR3 loop is CASNHGTGPTEAFF. The CDR3 DNA reads TGTGCCAGCAATCACGGGACAGGGCCCACTGAAGCTTTCTTT.

V gene TRBV5-4 combines with J gene TRBJ2-7, with 7 bases identical to TRBD2. The CDR3 spans 14 residues. In germline, CDR1 is SGHNT, CDR2 YYREEE (reference sequence). Trimming took 6 bases from V and 5 from J; bases not matched to a gene: 11. The CDR3 sequence is CASNRASGFNEQYF. The CDR3 bases are TGTGCCAGCAACCGAGCTAGCGGTTTCAACGAGCAGTACTTC.

The chain is built from TRBV6-6 and TRBJ2-3; tentatively, D is TRBD1 (5 bases). Trimming cost V 3 bases and J 4 bases, with 11 bases left between them. This CDR3 contains 14 residues. The germline V gene encodes CDR1 MNHNY and CDR2 SVGAGI (reference sequence). CDR3 coding DNA: TGTGCCAGCAGTTATTCCAGGGTCGCAGATACGCAGTATTTT. This gives the protein CASSYSRVADTQYF.

This chain links TRBV27 with TRBJ2-7; 10 bases line up with TRBD2. The CDR3 is 14 amino acids. Trimming removed 5 bases from V and 2 bases from J; junction bases left unmatched: 3. Germline CDR1 is MNHEY and CDR2 is SMNVEV (reference sequence). In DNA, the CDR3 is TGTGCCAGCAGTCTACTAGCGGGAACCTACGAGCAGTACTTC. Translated, it gives CASSLLAGTYEQYF.

The genes are TRBV2 and TRBJ2-4, with a possible D match to TRBD2 (6 bases). Germline V gene lookup returns CDR1 SNHLY and CDR2 FYNNEI. V was shortened by 5 bases and J by 6 bases, with 17 bases between the two germline ends. The CDR3 sequence is 15 residues long. The CDR3 bases are TGTGCCAGCAGTTCCCAGGGACTCGTGGGAAACATTCAGTACTTC. It specifies CASSSQGLVGNIQYF. Variable domain in full (rest from reference TRBV2 and TRBJ2-4): EPEVTQTPSHQVTQMGQEVILRCVPISNHLYFYWYRQILGQKVEFLVSFYNNEISEKSEIFDDQFSVERPDGSNFTLKIRSTKLEDSAMYFCASSSQGLVGNIQYFGAGTRLSVL.

The rearrangement links TRBV11-2 to TRBJ1-2, with TRBD1 matching 8 bases. V was pared by 2 bases and J by 3 bases, with 17 bases of the junction left unmatched. Germline lookup yields CDR1 SGHAT and CDR2 FQNNGV. The CDR3 is 19 residues long. The CDR3: CASSLQGASAWARDYGYTF. DNA of the CDR3: TGTGCCAGCAGCTTACAGGGGGCGTCCGCCTGGGCGAGAGACTATGGCTACACCTTC. Using reference TRBV11-2 and TRBJ1-2 for the parts outside the CDR3, the full variable domain is EAGVAQSPRYKIIEKRQSVAFWCNPISGHATLYWYQQILGQGPKLLIQFQNNGVVDDSQLPKDRFSAERLKGVDSTLKIQPAKLEDSAVYLCASSLQGASAWARDYGYTFGSGTRLTVV.

The chain recombines TRBV29-1 with TRBJ1-1; tentative D call: TRBD1 (6 bases). The CDR3 totals 12 residues. Germline CDR1 reads SQVTM; CDR2 reads ANQGSEA. The ends were cut back, 4 bases at V and 8 bases at J, with 14 bases in the middle. The CDR3 protein is CSVAQGVMEAFF. CDR3 DNA sequence: TGCAGCGTTGCACAGGGAGTTATGGAAGCTTTCTTT.

V and J are TRBV2 and TRBJ1-6, with D tentatively TRBD1 (6 bases). V lost 4 bases to trimming and J lost 10 bases, with 17 bases between them. Per germline, CDR1 SNHLY and CDR2 FYNNEI. The CDR3 sequence is 15 residues long. The CDR3 DNA sequence: TGTGCCAGCAGTGTGGACAGCTATAATGGGTCACCCCTCCACTTT. This encodes CASSVDSYNGSPLHF.

The V call is TRBV20-1, the J call TRBJ2-1, with unresolved D. This CDR3 contains 10 residues. CDR1 and CDR2 from the germline V gene are DFQATT and SNEGSKA (reference sequence). The germline V and J ends were trimmed by 8 bases and 5 bases, with 7 bases remaining between them. As DNA, the CDR3 is TGCAGTCCCCGCGACAATGAGCAGTTCTTC. It specifies CSPRDNEQFF.

The sample holds a few counts of this clone. The chain couples TRBV7-9 to TRBJ1-3, with D unresolved. The ends were cut back, 4 bases at V and 0 bases at J, with 13 bases in the middle. Germline V gives CDR1 SEHNR, CDR2 FQNEAQ (reference sequence). This CDR3 is 16 amino acids long. CDR3 amino acids: CASSSARPISGNTIYF. The DNA of the CDR3 is TGTGCCAGCAGCTCCGCACGGCCTATCTCTGGAAACACCATATATTTT.

The chain has TRBV7-6 and TRBJ2-7; a possible D gene is TRBD1 (6 bases). The V end was cut by 2 bases, the J end by 2 bases, with 16 bases between. There are 16 residues in the CDR3. Germline V gene data show CDR1 as SGHVS and CDR2 as FNYEAQ. CDR3 in DNA: TGTGCCAGCAGCTTACTTCCGCCAGGGGAAACCTACGAGCAGTACTTC. Amino acids: CASSLLPPGETYEQYF.

This sequence joins TRBV5-1 and TRBJ2-2; D could derive from TRBD1 or TRBD2 (5 bases each). The CDR3 spans 19 residues. Deletions cut 0 bases from V and 0 bases from J, with 18 bases between. Germline-derived CDR1 and CDR2 are SGHRS and YFSETQ. CDR3 nucleotides: TGCGCCAGCAGCTTGGCGGGAATCGGGGCATCTTCGAACACCGGGGAGCTGTTTTTT. Its translation is CASSLAGIGASSNTGELFF.

The chain is built from TRBV19 and TRBJ1-6, with 7 bases matching TRBD1. Germline V gives CDR1 LNHDA, CDR2 SQIVND (reference sequence). Trimming took 6 bases from V and 9 from J; bases not matched to a gene: 5. The length of the CDR3 is 13 residues. The CDR3 DNA reads TGTGCCAGTAGAAGACAGGGAGGTTCACCCCTCCACTTT. Translating gives CASRRQGGSPLHF.

V is TRBV6-5 and J is TRBJ1-5; D possibly corresponds to TRBD1 (5 bases). CDR1 and CDR2 (germline): MNHEY, SVGAGI. The CDR3 runs to 14 residues. Trimming pared 4 bases from V and 7 bases from J, leaving 14 bases between. The CDR3 is CASSFGTYEQPQHF. CDR3 nucleotide sequence: TGTGCCAGCAGTTTCGGGACTTATGAACAGCCCCAGCATTTT.

V gene TRBV6-1 combines with J gene TRBJ1-1; D possibly corresponds to TRBD1 (5 bases). Germline assignment: CDR1 MNHNS and CDR2 SASEGT. V lost 6 bases to trimming and J lost 1 base, with 9 bases between them. This CDR3 spans 13 amino acids. The CDR3 nucleotides read TGTGCCAGCAGATCCACAGGGAACACTGAAGCTTTCTTT. It specifies CASRSTGNTEAFF.

The chain is built from TRBV18 and TRBJ2-7; the match to TRBD2 covers 10 bases. With V trimmed by 6 bases and J by 0 bases, 5 bases remained unmatched. CDR1 and CDR2 from the germline V gene are KGHSH and LQKENI. This CDR3 comprises 15 residues. CDR3 nucleotide sequence: TGTGCCAGCTCCCCTCCTAGCGGGGGCTCCTACGAGCAGTACTTC. Protein product: CASSPPSGGSYEQYF.

The chain combines TRBV5-8 with TRBJ1-4, with TRBD1 as a possible D gene (6 bases). The germline V gene has CDR1 SGHTS and CDR2 YDEGEE. The ends were cut back, 3 bases at V and 4 bases at J, with 16 bases in the middle. CDR3 size: 16 residues. DNA for the CDR3: TGTGCCAGCAGCTCTGGACAGCTGGGCAGTAATGAAAAACTGTTTTTT. Protein sequence: CASSSGQLGSNEKLFF.

V is TRBV5-6 and J is TRBJ2-3; no definite D call. V lost 1 base and J 1 base, leaving 7 bases between the germline ends. The CDR3 is 14 amino acids. CDR1 and CDR2 from the germline V gene are SGHDT and YYEEEE. The CDR3, as DNA: TGTGCCAGCAGCTTGCCGGCAGGCACAGATACGCAGTATTTT. It codes for CASSLPAGTDTQYF.

The table lists this clone with a few counts. In the same sample, other DNA sequences code for this CDR3. This chain connects TRBV10-1 to TRBJ1-4, with D hard to call. The CDR3 is 15 residues long. The germline V and J ends were trimmed by 2 bases and 0 bases, with 7 bases remaining between them. The germline V gene encodes CDR1 WNHNN and CDR2 SYGVQD (reference sequence). In DNA, the CDR3 is TGCGCCAGCAGTGAGGGCTCGGCAACTAATGAAAAACTGTTTTTT. Translation gives CASSEGSATNEKLFF.

V usage is TRBV7-9 and J usage is TRBJ2-1; D remains ambiguous. The length of the CDR3 is 13 residues. The V end lost 11 bases, the J end lost 9 bases, and 20 bases lay between the germline ends. Germline CDR1 SEHNR, CDR2 FQNEAQ (reference sequence). The CDR3 DNA reads TGTGCCGGCCGGCCCCCCCTCAATCTTGAGCAGTTCTTC. Its protein product is CAGRPPLNLEQFF.

The chain combines TRBV28 with TRBJ1-1, with D perhaps TRBD1 (5 bases). Germline V lookup: CDR1 MDHEN, CDR2 SYDVKM. The CDR3 has 17 residues. V was clipped by 3 bases and J by 4 bases, with 21 bases between them. The CDR3 region has the DNA TGTGCCAGCAGTTTTCAACCGGGATTGGGGGTGAGCACTGAAGCTTTCTTT. Encoded protein: CASSFQPGLGVSTEAFF.

The chain employs TRBV27 and TRBJ1-2, with D maybe TRBD1 (5 bases). This CDR3 has 17 amino acids. Germline-derived CDR1 and CDR2 are MNHEY and SMNVEV (reference sequence). Trimming stripped 5 bases from V and 0 bases from J, with 19 bases between. CDR3 coding DNA: TGTGCCAGCAGTCCCCGGGACCCAAGCCAGACTAACTATGGCTACACCTTC. It encodes CASSPRDPSQTNYGYTF.

The table lists this clone with a count of one. The chain joins TRBV9 to TRBJ2-1; TRBD2 might be the D (5 bases). Germline values: CDR1 SGDLS, CDR2 YYNGEE. V lost 0 bases to trimming and J lost 5 bases, with 12 bases between them. CDR3 length equals 15 residues. CDR3 amino acids: CASSVVPDGNNEQFF. The CDR3 coding sequence is TGTGCCAGCAGCGTAGTTCCGGACGGGAACAATGAGCAGTTCTTC. Full variable domain (outside the CDR3, taken from reference TRBV9 and TRBJ2-1): DSGVTQTPKHLITATGQRVTLRCSPRSGDLSVYWYQQSLDQGLQFLIQYYNGEERAKGNILERFSAQQFPDLHSELNLSSLELGDSALYFCASSVVPDGNNEQFFGPGTRLTVL.